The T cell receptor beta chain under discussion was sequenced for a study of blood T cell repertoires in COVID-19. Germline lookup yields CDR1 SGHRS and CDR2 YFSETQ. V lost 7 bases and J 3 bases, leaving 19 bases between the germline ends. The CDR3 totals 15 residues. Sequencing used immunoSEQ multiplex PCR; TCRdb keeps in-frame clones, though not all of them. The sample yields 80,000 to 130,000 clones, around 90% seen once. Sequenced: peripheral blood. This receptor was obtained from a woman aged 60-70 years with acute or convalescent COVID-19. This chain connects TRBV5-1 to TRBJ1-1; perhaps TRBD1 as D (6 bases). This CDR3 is CASSQGGGGYTEAFF. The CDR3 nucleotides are TGCGCCAGCTCCCAAGGAGGGGGGGGATACACTGAAGCTTTCTTT. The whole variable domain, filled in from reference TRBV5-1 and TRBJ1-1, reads KAGVTQTPRYLIKTRGQQVTLSCSPISGHRSVSWYQQTPGQGLQFLFEYFSETQRNKGNFPGRFSGRQFSNSRSEMNVSTLELGDSALYLCASSQGGGGYTEAFFGQGTRLTVV.